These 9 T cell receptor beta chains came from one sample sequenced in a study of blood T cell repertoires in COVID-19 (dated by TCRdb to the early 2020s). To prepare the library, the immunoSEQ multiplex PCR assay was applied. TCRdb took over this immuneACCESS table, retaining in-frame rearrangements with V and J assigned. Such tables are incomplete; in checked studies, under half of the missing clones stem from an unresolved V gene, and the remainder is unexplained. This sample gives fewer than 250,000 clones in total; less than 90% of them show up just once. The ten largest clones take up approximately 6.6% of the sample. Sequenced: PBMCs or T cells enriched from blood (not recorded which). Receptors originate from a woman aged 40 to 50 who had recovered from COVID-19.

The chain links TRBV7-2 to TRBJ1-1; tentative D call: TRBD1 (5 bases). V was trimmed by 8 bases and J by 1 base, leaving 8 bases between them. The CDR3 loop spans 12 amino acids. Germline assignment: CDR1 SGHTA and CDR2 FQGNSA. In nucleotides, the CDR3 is TGTGCCAGCGGAACAGGGAACACTGAAGCTTTCTTT. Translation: CASGTGNTEAFF.

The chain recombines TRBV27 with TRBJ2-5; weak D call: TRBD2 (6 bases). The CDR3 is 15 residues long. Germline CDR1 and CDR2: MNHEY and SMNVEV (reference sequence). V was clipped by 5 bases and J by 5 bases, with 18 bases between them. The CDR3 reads CASSVLSGVPETQYF. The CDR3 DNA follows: TGTGCCAGCAGTGTACTATCGGGAGTCCCGGAGACCCAGTACTTC.

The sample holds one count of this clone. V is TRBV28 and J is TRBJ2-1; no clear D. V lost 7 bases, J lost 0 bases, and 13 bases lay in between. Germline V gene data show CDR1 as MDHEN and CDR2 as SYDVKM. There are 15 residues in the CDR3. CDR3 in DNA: TGTGCCAGCACCATACTTAGGAGCTCCTACAATGAGCAGTTCTTC. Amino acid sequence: CASTILRSSYNEQFF.

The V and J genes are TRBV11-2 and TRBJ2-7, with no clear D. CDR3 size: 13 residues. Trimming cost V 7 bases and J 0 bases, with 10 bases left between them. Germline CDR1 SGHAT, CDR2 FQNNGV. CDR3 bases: TGTGCCAGCACCACAGTTTTCTCCTACGAGCAGTACTTC. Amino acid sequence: CASTTVFSYEQYF.

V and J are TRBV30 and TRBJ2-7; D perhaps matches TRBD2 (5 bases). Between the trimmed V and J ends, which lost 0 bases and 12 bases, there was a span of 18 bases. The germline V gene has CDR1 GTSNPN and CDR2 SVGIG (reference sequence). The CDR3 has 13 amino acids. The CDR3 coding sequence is TGTGCCTGGAGTGTTCCTAGCATCCCCTTAGCGTACTTC. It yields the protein CAWSVPSIPLAYF.

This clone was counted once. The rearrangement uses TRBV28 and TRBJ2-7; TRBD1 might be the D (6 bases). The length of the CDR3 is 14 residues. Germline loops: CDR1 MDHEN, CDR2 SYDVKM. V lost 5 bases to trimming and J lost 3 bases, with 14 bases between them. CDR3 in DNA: TGTGCCAGCAGTACCCCCGGACAGCGCTACGAGCAGTACTTC. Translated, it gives CASSTPGQRYEQYF.

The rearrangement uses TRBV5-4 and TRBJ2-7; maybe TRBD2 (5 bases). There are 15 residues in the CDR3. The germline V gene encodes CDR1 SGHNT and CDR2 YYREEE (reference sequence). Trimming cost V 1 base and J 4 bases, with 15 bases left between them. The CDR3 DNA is TGTGCCAGCAGCTTGATTCCCGGGAAGGTTTACGAGCAGTACTTC. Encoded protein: CASSLIPGKVYEQYF.

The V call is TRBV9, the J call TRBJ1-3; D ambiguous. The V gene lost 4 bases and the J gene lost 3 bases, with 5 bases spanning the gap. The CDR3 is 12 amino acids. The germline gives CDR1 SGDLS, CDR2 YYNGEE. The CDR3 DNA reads TGTGCCAGCAGCCCCGGTGGAAACACCATATATTTT. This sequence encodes CASSPGGNTIYF.

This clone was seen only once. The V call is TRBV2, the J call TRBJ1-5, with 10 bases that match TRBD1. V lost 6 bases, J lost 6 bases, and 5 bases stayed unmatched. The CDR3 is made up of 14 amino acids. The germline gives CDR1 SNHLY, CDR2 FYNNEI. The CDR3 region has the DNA TGTGCCAGCAGGCAGGACAGGGGGTTTCAGCCCCAGCATTTT. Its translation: CASRQDRGFQPQHF. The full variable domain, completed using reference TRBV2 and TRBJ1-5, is EPEVTQTPSHQVTQMGQEVILRCVPISNHLYFYWYRQILGQKVEFLVSFYNNEISEKSEIFDDQFSVERPDGSNFTLKIRSTKLEDSAMYFCASRQDRGFQPQHFGDGTRLSIL.